A selection of T cell receptor beta chains follows, all from one sample in a study of OX40 agonist ivuxolimab in advanced cancers. Repertoires were generated with immunoSEQ multiplex PCR, while TCRdb's copy carries only in-frame clones and drops some. Here the sample spans roughly 65,000 clones, about nine tenths being singletons. Sequencing was performed on CD4+ or CD8+ T cells sorted from blood, taken in a trial of the OX40 agonist ivuxolimab. These receptors all come from an adult with an advanced solid tumor such as melanoma, head and neck, liver or kidney cancer. Both conserved end residues are part of each CDR3. Fields, in order: clone size, D gene, J gene, V gene, CDR3 protein, CDR3 DNA. D genes are given only for firm matches. Clone size is shown for a subset of rows, as once, few, many or a class of expanded clone.

abundance: .
d_gene: .
j_gene: TRBJ1-6
v_gene: TRBV14
CDR3aa: CASSQGGSYNSPLHF
CDR3nt: TGTGCCAGCAGCCAAGGCGGATCCTATAATTCACCCCTCCACTTT

abundance: .
d_gene: .
j_gene: TRBJ2-3
v_gene: TRBV6-6
CDR3aa: CASSYGTLSTDTQYF
CDR3nt: TGTGCCAGCAGTTACGGGACACTGAGCACAGATACGCAGTATTTT

abundance: .
d_gene: .
j_gene: TRBJ1-4
v_gene: TRBV7-8
CDR3aa: CASSLPGEVNEKLFF
CDR3nt: TGTGCCAGCAGCTTACCAGGGGAGGTGAATGAAAAACTGTTTTTT

abundance: .
d_gene: .
j_gene: TRBJ2-3
v_gene: TRBV10-1
CDR3aa: CASSVSTRGTDTQYF
CDR3nt: TGCGCCAGCAGTGTTTCGACCCGGGGGACAGATACGCAGTATTTT

abundance: .
d_gene: .
j_gene: TRBJ2-5
v_gene: TRBV21-1
CDR3aa: CASSNVSRVEETQYF
CDR3nt: TGTGCCAGCAGCAATGTATCCAGGGTTGAAGAGACCCAGTACTTC

abundance: .
d_gene: .
j_gene: TRBJ2-5
v_gene: TRBV19
CDR3aa: CASSIGGTETQYF
CDR3nt: TGTGCCAGTAGTATAGGAGGTACGGAGACCCAGTACTTC

abundance: .
d_gene: .
j_gene: TRBJ2-4
v_gene: TRBV6-1
CDR3aa: CASSERWSDGAKNIQYF
CDR3nt: TGTGCCAGCAGTGAAAGATGGTCGGATGGAGCCAAAAACATTCAGTACTTC

abundance: .
d_gene: .
j_gene: TRBJ1-2
v_gene: TRBV5-1
CDR3aa: CASSLDGGRGGYTF
CDR3nt: TGCGCCAGCAGCTTGGATGGGGGGCGAGGGGGCTACACCTTC

abundance: .
d_gene: TRBD2
j_gene: TRBJ2-7
v_gene: TRBV7-8
CDR3aa: CASSLGLAGAPYEQYF
CDR3nt: TGTGCCAGCAGCTTAGGATTAGCGGGGGCCCCCTACGAGCAGTACTTC

abundance: .
d_gene: TRBD1
j_gene: TRBJ2-5
v_gene: TRBV30
CDR3aa: CAWRDRGIQETQYF
CDR3nt: TGTGCCTGGAGAGACAGGGGGATACAAGAGACCCAGTACTTC

abundance: .
d_gene: .
j_gene: TRBJ1-4
v_gene: TRBV6-1
CDR3aa: CASSETAEKLFF
CDR3nt: TGTGCCAGCAGTGAAACAGCTGAAAAACTGTTTTTT

abundance: .
d_gene: .
j_gene: TRBJ2-3
v_gene: TRBV2
CDR3aa: CASLSDRGTDTQYF
CDR3nt: TGTGCCAGCCTTTCGGACAGAGGCACAGATACGCAGTATTTT

abundance: .
d_gene: TRBD1
j_gene: TRBJ2-5
v_gene: TRBV6-5
CDR3aa: CASSFNPLDRVETQYF
CDR3nt: TGTGCCAGCAGTTTTAACCCTTTGGACAGGGTGGAGACCCAGTACTTC

abundance: .
d_gene: TRBD2
j_gene: TRBJ2-3
v_gene: TRBV5-4
CDR3aa: CASSFGTRIRAQYF
CDR3nt: TGTGCCAGCAGCTTCGGGACTAGAATCCGGGCGCAGTATTTT

abundance: .
d_gene: TRBD2
j_gene: TRBJ2-1
v_gene: TRBV7-8
CDR3aa: CASSTSGSYNEQFF
CDR3nt: TGTGCCAGCAGCACTAGCGGGTCCTACAATGAGCAGTTCTTC

abundance: .
d_gene: .
j_gene: TRBJ2-2
v_gene: TRBV18
CDR3aa: CASSPSGQTITGELFF
CDR3nt: TGTGCCAGCTCACCATCCGGACAGACGATCACCGGGGAGCTGTTTTTT

abundance: .
d_gene: .
j_gene: TRBJ1-6
v_gene: TRBV27
CDR3aa: CASSNRGNNSPLHF
CDR3nt: TGTGCCAGCAGTAACCGGGGGAATAATTCACCCCTCCACTTT

abundance: .
d_gene: TRBD1
j_gene: TRBJ2-7
v_gene: TRBV19
CDR3aa: CASSIGQGYEQYF
CDR3nt: TGTGCCAGTAGTATAGGACAGGGCTACGAGCAGTACTTC

abundance: .
d_gene: .
j_gene: TRBJ2-5
v_gene: TRBV7-3
CDR3aa: CASSLTGAQETQYF
CDR3nt: TGTGCCAGCAGCTTAACAGGGGCACAAGAGACCCAGTACTTC

abundance: .
d_gene: .
j_gene: TRBJ2-2
v_gene: TRBV29-1
CDR3aa: CSVETGYTGELFF
CDR3nt: TGCAGCGTTGAGACAGGTTACACCGGGGAGCTGTTTTTT

abundance: .
d_gene: .
j_gene: TRBJ1-2
v_gene: TRBV5-1
CDR3aa: CASSLVGGIGQTNYGYTF
CDR3nt: TGCGCCAGCAGCTTGGTGGGGGGCATCGGACAGACTAACTATGGCTACACCTTC

abundance: .
d_gene: .
j_gene: TRBJ2-7
v_gene: TRBV19
CDR3aa: CASRTTSNSYEQYF
CDR3nt: TGTGCCAGTAGGACCACTAGCAACTCCTACGAGCAGTACTTC

abundance: .
d_gene: .
j_gene: TRBJ2-1
v_gene: TRBV5-1
CDR3aa: CASSLASPGWYNEQFF
CDR3nt: TGCGCCAGCAGCTTGGCTTCCCCGGGGTGGTACAATGAGCAGTTCTTC

abundance: .
d_gene: TRBD1
j_gene: TRBJ2-2
v_gene: TRBV5-6
CDR3aa: CASSSGQENTGELFF
CDR3nt: TGTGCCAGCAGCTCGGGACAGGAGAACACCGGGGAGCTGTTTTTT

abundance: few
d_gene: .
j_gene: TRBJ1-2
v_gene: TRBV5-6
CDR3aa: CASSFGGPNYGYTF
CDR3nt: TGTGCCAGCAGCTTTGGGGGTCCTAACTATGGCTACACCTTC

abundance: once
d_gene: TRBD2
j_gene: TRBJ2-7
v_gene: TRBV18
CDR3aa: CASSPSKGGSNEQYF
CDR3nt: TGTGCCAGCTCACCCTCAAAAGGCGGGAGCAACGAGCAGTACTTC

abundance: few
d_gene: .
j_gene: TRBJ1-1
v_gene: TRBV14
CDR3aa: CASSHRGMNTEAFF
CDR3nt: TGTGCCAGCAGCCATCGAGGGATGAACACTGAAGCTTTCTTT

abundance: .
d_gene: .
j_gene: TRBJ2-7
v_gene: TRBV5-1
CDR3aa: CASSRLRTEFTYEQYF
CDR3nt: TGCGCCAGCAGCCGATTAAGAACAGAATTCACCTACGAGCAGTACTTC

abundance: .
d_gene: TRBD2
j_gene: TRBJ2-5
v_gene: TRBV28
CDR3aa: CAVRTSGRQETQYF
CDR3nt: TGTGCCGTTAGGACTAGCGGGCGCCAAGAGACCCAGTACTTC

abundance: .
d_gene: .
j_gene: TRBJ2-3
v_gene: TRBV13
CDR3aa: CASSLYGTDTQYF
CDR3nt: TGTGCCAGCAGCTTATACGGCACAGATACGCAGTATTTT

abundance: .
d_gene: .
j_gene: TRBJ2-1
v_gene: TRBV11-2
CDR3aa: CASSSSVTGPYNEQFF
CDR3nt: TGTGCCAGCAGCTCTTCGGTTACGGGCCCGTACAATGAGCAGTTCTTC

abundance: .
d_gene: TRBD2
j_gene: TRBJ2-1
v_gene: TRBV19
CDR3aa: CASSSRTSGANNEQFF
CDR3nt: TGTGCCAGTAGTTCGAGGACTAGCGGGGCAAACAATGAGCAGTTCTTC

abundance: .
d_gene: TRBD2
j_gene: TRBJ2-1
v_gene: TRBV25-1
CDR3aa: CASSPITSVDNEQFF
CDR3nt: TGTGCCAGCAGTCCCATTACTAGCGTCGACAATGAGCAGTTCTTC

abundance: .
d_gene: .
j_gene: TRBJ1-1
v_gene: TRBV29-1
CDR3aa: CSVPWRGQLNTEAFF
CDR3nt: TGCAGCGTTCCCTGGCGTGGGCAGTTGAACACTGAAGCTTTCTTT

abundance: .
d_gene: .
j_gene: TRBJ2-7
v_gene: TRBV5-4
CDR3aa: CASSQAGYTYEQYF
CDR3nt: TGTGCCAGCAGCCAAGCGGGTTATACCTACGAGCAGTACTTC

abundance: .
d_gene: .
j_gene: TRBJ2-1
v_gene: TRBV28
CDR3aa: CASSTLGGPLNNEQFF
CDR3nt: TGTGCCAGCAGTACCCTGGGCGGGCCCCTAAACAATGAGCAGTTCTTC

abundance: .
d_gene: .
j_gene: TRBJ2-2
v_gene: TRBV19
CDR3aa: CASRESPGELFF
CDR3nt: TGTGCCAGTAGGGAATCCCCCGGGGAGCTGTTTTTT

abundance: .
d_gene: TRBD1
j_gene: TRBJ1-2
v_gene: TRBV11-2
CDR3aa: CASSLGTGSYGYTF
CDR3nt: TGTGCCAGCAGCTTAGGGACAGGGTCCTATGGCTACACCTTC

abundance: .
d_gene: .
j_gene: TRBJ1-3
v_gene: TRBV14
CDR3aa: CASSHRLVISGNTIYF
CDR3nt: TGTGCCAGCAGCCACAGACTAGTTATCTCTGGAAACACCATATATTTT

abundance: .
d_gene: TRBD2
j_gene: TRBJ2-1
v_gene: TRBV10-3
CDR3aa: CAISRLAEDNEQFF
CDR3nt: TGTGCCATCAGCAGACTAGCGGAAGACAATGAGCAGTTCTTC